Listed below are T cell receptor beta chains from one sample, sequenced in a study of blood T cell repertoires in COVID-19. Data came from immunoSEQ multiplex PCR; TCRdb stores just in-frame clones and leaves some out. The sample shows roughly 300,000 clones, more than 85% of them seen only once. Sequencing was performed on PBMCs or T cells enriched from blood (not recorded which). The receptor source for this set is a woman aged 25 to 39 who had recovered from COVID-19. The CDR3 runs from the conserved cysteine through the conserved F or W. The D gene is left open where the match is weak. The size entry is marked missing in some rows and otherwise reads once, few, many or a size class.

v_call,clone_size,j_call,d_call,cdr3_aa,cdr3_nt
TRBV11-2,NA,TRBJ1-3,TRBD1,CASSSLQGSFSGNTIYF,TGTGCCAGCAGCAGCTTACAGGGGTCCTTCTCTGGAAACACCATATATTTT
TRBV5-1,NA,TRBJ1-2,TRBD1,CASSTTGLYGYTF,TGCGCCAGCAGCACGACAGGGCTCTATGGCTACACCTTC
TRBV7-8,NA,TRBJ2-7,TRBD2,CASSFPLAGGSNPYEQYF,TGTGCCAGCAGCTTCCCCCTAGCGGGGGGATCAAACCCCTACGAGCAGTACTTC
TRBV2,NA,TRBJ1-2,NA,CAGARGGNHYGYTF,TGTGCCGGCGCTCGCGGGGGGAACCACTATGGCTACACCTTC
TRBV3-1/TRBV3-2,NA,TRBJ1-3,NA,CASSPGASGNTIYF,TGTGCCAGCAGCCCAGGGGCCTCTGGAAACACCATATATTTT
TRBV2,NA,TRBJ2-1,TRBD2,CASSSLAGGYNEQFF,TGTGCCAGCAGTTCACTAGCGGGGGGGTACAATGAGCAGTTCTTC
TRBV5-1,NA,TRBJ1-5,TRBD1,CASSPDRRNQPQHF,TGCGCCAGCAGCCCGGACAGGCGCAATCAGCCCCAGCATTTT
TRBV5-1,NA,TRBJ1-1,NA,CASSPEQTMNTEAFF,TGCGCCAGCAGCCCTGAACAGACCATGAACACTGAAGCTTTCTTT
TRBV3-1/TRBV3-2,NA,TRBJ2-6,NA,CASSQRVGLSGANVLTF,TGTGCCAGCAGCCAGCGCGTGGGACTCTCTGGGGCCAACGTCCTGACTTTC
TRBV2,NA,TRBJ2-3,TRBD2,CASSVSSSGALSLYF,TGTGCCAGCAGTGTCTCCTCTAGCGGGGCCCTTAGCCTGTATTTT
TRBV5-4,NA,TRBJ2-5,NA,CASSFLGGEETQYF,TGTGCCAGCAGCTTCCTCGGAGGTGAAGAGACCCAGTACTTC
TRBV7-2,NA,TRBJ1-2,TRBD1,CASKGEGQGNYGYTF,TGTGCCAGCAAGGGGGAAGGACAGGGGAACTATGGCTACACCTTC
TRBV10-3,NA,TRBJ1-4,NA,CAISPGRDKEKLFF,TGTGCCATCAGTCCTGGGAGGGATAAAGAAAAACTGTTTTTT
TRBV18,NA,TRBJ2-7,TRBD2,CASSPTSGGVSYEQYF,TGTGCCAGCTCACCCACTAGCGGGGGGGTCTCCTACGAGCAGTACTTC
TRBV5-4,NA,TRBJ1-1,TRBD1,CASSLPGTGALTEAFF,TGTGCCAGCAGCTTGCCGGGGACAGGGGCACTCACTGAAGCTTTCTTT
TRBV6-2/TRBV6-3,once,TRBJ2-7,NA,CASSYSQGYSEQYF,TGTGCCAGCAGTTACTCCCAGGGCTACTCCGAGCAGTACTTC
TRBV9,NA,TRBJ2-7,TRBD2,CASSAGLAGGKIYEQYF,TGTGCCAGCAGCGCCGGACTAGCGGGGGGGAAAATCTACGAGCAGTACTTC
TRBV7-9,NA,TRBJ2-5,NA,CASSLGYRVDPQETQYF,TGTGCCAGCAGCTTAGGATACAGGGTAGATCCTCAAGAGACCCAGTACTTC
TRBV3-1/TRBV3-2,NA,TRBJ1-1,NA,CASSQTALNTEAFF,TGTGCCAGCAGTCAGACAGCCCTGAACACTGAAGCTTTCTTT
TRBV19,NA,TRBJ2-1,NA,CASSRDPLLGSYNEQFF,TGTGCCAGTAGCCGAGACCCACTCCTCGGGTCCTACAATGAGCAGTTCTTC
TRBV5-1,NA,TRBJ2-2,NA,CASSEGAPGELFF,TGCGCCAGCAGCGAGGGAGCGCCCGGGGAGCTGTTTTTT
TRBV20-1,NA,TRBJ2-3,NA,CSARAEDTQYF,TGCAGTGCTAGAGCAGAAGATACGCAGTATTTT
TRBV21-1,NA,TRBJ2-7,NA,CASKLGQDSPYEQYF,TGTGCCAGCAAGTTAGGTCAGGATTCTCCCTACGAGCAGTACTTC
TRBV5-1,NA,TRBJ2-2,TRBD2,CASSPGRGANTGELFF,TGCGCCAGCAGCCCGGGGAGGGGCGCGAACACCGGGGAGCTGTTTTTT
TRBV3-1/TRBV3-2,NA,TRBJ1-1,NA,CASSLGYRDTEAFF,TGTGCCAGCAGCCTTGGTTACAGGGACACTGAAGCTTTCTTT
TRBV2,NA,TRBJ2-7,NA,CASSVARLSYEQYF,TGTGCCAGCAGTGTAGCCAGGCTGTCCTACGAGCAGTACTTC
TRBV7-2,NA,TRBJ1-1,NA,CASSLAKGREAFF,TGTGCCAGCAGCTTAGCGAAGGGGAGGGAAGCTTTCTTT
TRBV7-2,once,TRBJ1-4,NA,CASSSPYGEKLFF,TGTGCCAGCAGCTCCCCCTATGGTGAAAAACTGTTTTTT
TRBV28,NA,TRBJ1-2,TRBD1,CASMGQGHGYTF,TGTGCCAGCATGGGACAGGGGCATGGCTACACCTTC
TRBV11-2,once,TRBJ2-7,TRBD1,CASSLDQDRSYEQYF,TGTGCCAGCAGCTTAGACCAGGACAGGAGTTACGAGCAGTACTTC
TRBV7-8,NA,TRBJ2-7,NA,CASSVGGGYEQYF,TGTGCCAGCAGCGTGGGGGGTGGGTACGAGCAGTACTTC
TRBV29-1,NA,TRBJ1-2,NA,CSVVTGGYGYTF,TGCAGCGTTGTGACAGGAGGCTATGGCTACACCTTC
TRBV10-2,NA,TRBJ2-3,NA,CASSESLLELNTQYF,TGCGCCAGCAGTGAGTCTCTACTAGAACTGAATACGCAGTATTTT
TRBV19,NA,TRBJ2-3,TRBD1,CASSRDRGDTQYF,TGTGCCAGTAGTAGGGACAGGGGAGATACGCAGTATTTT
TRBV5-1,few,TRBJ2-7,NA,CASSLARGSHNPYEQYF,TGCGCCAGCAGCTTGGCTAGAGGATCCCATAACCCCTACGAGCAGTACTTC
TRBV15,NA,TRBJ2-7,NA,CATSAMSGYEQYF,TGTGCCACCAGCGCCATGTCGGGGTACGAGCAGTACTTC
TRBV30,NA,TRBJ2-3,NA,CAWSRGGVGTDTQYF,TGTGCCTGGAGCAGAGGGGGGGTAGGAACAGATACGCAGTATTTT
TRBV19,NA,TRBJ1-5,NA,CASSIKAGYNQPQHF,TGTGCCAGTAGTATCAAGGCAGGGTATAATCAGCCCCAGCATTTT
TRBV3-1/TRBV3-2,NA,TRBJ1-2,TRBD1,CASSQETGARNYGYTF,TGTGCCAGCAGCCAAGAGACAGGGGCGAGAAACTATGGCTACACCTTC
TRBV5-1,NA,TRBJ1-4,TRBD1,CASSFTPNRGRPEKLFF,TGCGCCAGCAGCTTCACACCCAACAGGGGTAGGCCGGAAAAACTGTTTTTT
TRBV6-1,NA,TRBJ1-4,NA,CASSEGSLNEKLFF,TGTGCCAGCAGTGAAGGCAGTCTTAATGAAAAACTGTTTTTT
TRBV27,NA,TRBJ1-2,NA,CASSPQLGGYTF,TGTGCCAGCAGTCCCCAACTGGGCGGCTACACCTTC